What follows are 5 T cell receptor beta chains derived from one specimen sequenced in a study of regulatory T cells in long-lasting Graves disease. Combining iRepertoire HTBI primers with Arm-PCR of CDR3 regions, the authors built TCR beta libraries. TCRdb itself ran the multiplex PCR reads through MiXCR, one entry per CDR3 protein. Of more than 650,000 distinct CDR3 sequences in the sample, 30% were seen once. Documented time point: persistent/refractory GD, antithyroid drugs over 5 years with positive TRAb. The TCR library was prepared using RNA isolated from PBMCs. The sequencing here drew on peripheral blood mononuclear cells (PBMCs), taken when the disease was refractory, from a patient treated with antithyroid drugs. Every receptor here comes from a female donor with Graves disease.

DNA of the CDR3: TGTGCCAGCAGCGAGACAGGGGCTAGGACCCAGTACTTC. Amino acids: CASSETGARTQYF. The chain employs TRBV7-2 and TRBJ2-5; TRBD1 agrees at 8 bases. This CDR3 has 13 residues. Losses at the gene ends were 5 bases for V and 7 bases for J; bases not matched to a gene: 6. Germline V gene sequence: CDR1 SGHTA, CDR2 FQGNSA.

This clonotype occurred a few times. The chain is built from TRBV10-3 and TRBJ2-7, with 10 bases fitting TRBD2. V shed 4 bases and J 4 bases; nucleotides not matched to a gene: 10. Germline V gives CDR1 ENHRY, CDR2 SYGVKD. There are 16 residues in the CDR3. CDR3 sequence: CAISASTSGTSYEQYF. The CDR3 DNA follows: TGTGCCATCAGTGCTAGCACTAGCGGGACCTCTTACGAGCAGTACTTC.

This chain uses TRBV19 with TRBJ1-4; D is unresolved. The V gene lost 5 bases and the J gene lost 3 bases, with 10 bases spanning the gap. The CDR3 covers 14 residues. Per the germline V gene, CDR1 is LNHDA and CDR2 is SQIVND (reference sequence). This CDR3 reads CASSVEGANEKLFF. CDR3 DNA: TGTGCCAGTAGTGTCGAGGGAGCTAATGAAAAACTGTTTTTT.

This clonotype was counted between two and nine times. The rearrangement uses TRBV3-1 and TRBJ2-7; 9 bases align to TRBD2. Trimming removed 0 bases from V and 2 bases from J; junction bases left unmatched: 5. CDR1 and CDR2 (germline): LGHDT, YNNKEL (reference sequence). The CDR3 runs 16 residues. The CDR3 spells CASSQDLLAGPYEQYF. CDR3 coding DNA: TGTGCCAGCAGCCAAGACCTACTAGCGGGTCCCTACGAGCAGTACTTC.

The chain has TRBV20-1 and TRBJ1-5, with D perhaps TRBD1 (6 bases). There are 16 residues in the CDR3. In germline, CDR1 is DFQATT, CDR2 SNEGSKA (reference sequence). Trimming took 2 bases from V and 4 from J, leaving 18 bases between them. Here the CDR3 reads CSARSHPVGANQPQHF. In DNA, the CDR3 is TGCAGTGCTAGAAGTCACCCAGTGGGGGCTAATCAGCCCCAGCATTTT.